This TCR beta chain was profiled in a study of T cell repertoires in cytomegalovirus infection. Study summary: Indications of both CMV infection and matching HLA type were provided by public TCR beta signatures.

Study-wide results and caveats: Clonotypes of TCR beta that were HLA-C-restricted and CMV-specific dominated the ex vivo response. Individuals carrying CMV plus the relevant HLA were identified by cumulative frequency of public TCR beta families.

Of note for this clonotype: Its antigen is not identified.

MiXCR, run by TCRdb on the reads, gives a single entry per CDR3 protein. The repertoire holds under 150,000 distinct CDR3 sequences, with under 30% as singletons. Germline loops: CDR1 SGHTA, CDR2 FQGNSA. V was pared by 4 bases and J by 6 bases, with 12 bases between. The CDR3 has 14 amino acids. This sequence joins TRBV7-2 and TRBJ1-4, with D possibly being TRBD1 (5 bases). Material for sequencing was PBMCs, sequenced either directly or after in vitro stimulation (not recorded which). The sequence came from a human donor in good health (CMV status not recorded). Some clones in this sample may be carry-over from other donors' samples. The CDR3 DNA follows: TGTGCCAGCAGCTCCCCGGGACGGTATGAAAAACTGTTTTTT. Translation gives CASSSPGRYEKLFF.